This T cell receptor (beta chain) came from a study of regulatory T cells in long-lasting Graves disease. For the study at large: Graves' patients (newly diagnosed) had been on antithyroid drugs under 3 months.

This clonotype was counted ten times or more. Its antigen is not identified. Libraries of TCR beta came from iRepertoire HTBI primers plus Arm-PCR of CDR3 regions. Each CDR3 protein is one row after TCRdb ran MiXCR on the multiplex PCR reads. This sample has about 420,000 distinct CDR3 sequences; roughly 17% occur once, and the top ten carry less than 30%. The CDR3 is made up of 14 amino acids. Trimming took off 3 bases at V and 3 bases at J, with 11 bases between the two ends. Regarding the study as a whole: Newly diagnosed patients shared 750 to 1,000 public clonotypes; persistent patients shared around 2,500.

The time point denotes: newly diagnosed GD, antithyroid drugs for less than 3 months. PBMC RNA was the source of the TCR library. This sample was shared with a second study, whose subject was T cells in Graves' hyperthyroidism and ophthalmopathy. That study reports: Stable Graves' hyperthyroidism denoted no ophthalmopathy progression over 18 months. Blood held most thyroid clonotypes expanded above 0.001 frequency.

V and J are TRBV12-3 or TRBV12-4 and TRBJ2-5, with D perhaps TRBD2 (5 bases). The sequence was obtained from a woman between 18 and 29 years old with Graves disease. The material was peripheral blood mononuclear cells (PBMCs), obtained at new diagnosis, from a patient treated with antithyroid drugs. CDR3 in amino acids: CASSLTGIEETQYF. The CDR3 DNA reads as TGTGCCAGCAGTTTGACGGGGATCGAAGAGACCCAGTACTTC.